This T cell receptor beta chain originates from a study of beta chain features in type 1 diabetes. All of the isolated RNA was reverse transcribed, so expressed TCRB transcripts were sequenced. Assay used: immunoSEQ multiplex PCR; TCRdb lists only in-frame clones, some missing. The table lists 640,000 or so clones, roughly an eighth of them singletons. The study's findings and limits: The naive, central memory and Treg TCRB repertoires of patients appeared to be more similar to one another than those of healthy donors. The study found fewer insertions and more deletions at VDJ junctions in type 1 diabetes patients. Shorter TCRB CDR3s, moderately but significantly so, were found in Type 1 diabetes patients in all four CD4+ subsets.

To note about this clone: Its antigen is still unknown. In the same sample, other DNA sequences code for this CDR3.

The CDR3 runs to 16 residues. Trimming took 3 bases from V and 2 from J; bases not matched to a gene: 2. The germline V gene encodes CDR1 KGHSH and CDR2 LQKENI. The receptor was isolated from a man aged 18 to 35 with type 1 diabetes. This chain joins TRBV18 and TRBJ2-2; 11 nucleotides match TRBD1. The sequenced sample was naive CD4+ T cells from blood. DNA for the CDR3: TGTGCCAGCTCACCGCGGACAGGGGGCAACACCGGGGAGCTGTTTTTT. Translating it yields CASSPRTGGNTGELFF. Drawing the rest from reference TRBV18 and TRBJ2-2, the complete variable domain is NAGVMQNPRHLVRRRGQEARLRCSPMKGHSHVYWYRQLPEEGLKFMVYLQKENIIDESGMPKERFSAEFPKEGPSILRIQQVVRGDSAAYFCASSPRTGGNTGELFFGEGSRLTVL.